The 22 T cell receptor beta chains below all came from one sample that was sequenced in a study of cytomegalovirus exposure and HLA in healthy donors. The method was immunoSEQ multiplex PCR; TCRdb's version includes in-frame clones alone and lacks a portion of them. Here the sample spans 330,000 or so clones, 86% being singletons. Sequencing was done on a sample of PBMCs. The receptors originated from a woman aged 18 to 35 in good health and CMV-seronegative.

The chain links TRBV6-5 to TRBJ2-5; D possibly corresponds to TRBD1 (6 bases). Germline CDR1 is MNHEY and CDR2 is SVGAGI. V was cut by 6 bases and J by 7 bases, with 15 bases left in between. The CDR3 has 13 amino acids. CDR3 sequence reads: CASSQDSRRTQYF. The CDR3 DNA reads TGTGCCAGCAGCCAGGACAGCCGTAGGACCCAGTACTTC.

The chain joins TRBV7-6 to TRBJ1-5; TRBD1 might be the D (6 bases). Germline values: CDR1 SGHVS, CDR2 FNYEAQ. This CDR3 is built from 14 residues. V lost 1 base and J lost 7, with 11 bases in between. CDR3 DNA sequence: TGTGCCAGCAGCTTAGGGGGGCCGGGCCAGCCCCAGCATTTT. It yields the protein CASSLGGPGQPQHF.

The V call is TRBV27, the J call TRBJ1-1; 7 positions match TRBD1. The CDR3 spans 15 residues. V trimming: 4 bases; J trimming: 4 bases; junction bases outside the gene matches: 9. Germline assignment: CDR1 MNHEY and CDR2 SMNVEV (reference sequence). CDR3 DNA: TGTGCCAGCAGTTCCGCCGGACAGGAATCCACTGAAGCTTTCTTT. It translates to CASSSAGQESTEAFF.

This clone occurred a few times. The chain links TRBV7-9 to TRBJ1-5, with D hard to call. The CDR3 length is 13 residues. Germline CDR1 and CDR2: SEHNR and FQNEAQ (reference sequence). The V gene lost 6 bases and the J gene lost 5 bases, with 11 bases spanning the gap. The CDR3 reads CASSPRRDQPQHF. In DNA form, the CDR3 reads TGTGCCAGCAGTCCCAGGCGGGATCAGCCCCAGCATTTT. Filled out from reference TRBV7-9 and TRBJ1-5, the complete variable domain reads DTGVSQNPRHKITKRGQNVTFRCDPISEHNRLYWYRQTLGQGPEFLTYFQNEAQLEKSRLLSDRFSAERPKGSFSTLEIQRTEQGDSAMYLCASSPRRDQPQHFGDGTRLSIL.

V is TRBV21-1 and J is TRBJ2-6; TRBD2 is the table's D call and was not checked against the DNA. TRBV21-1 is a recognized pseudogene. The CDR3 loop spans 18 amino acids. CDR3 DNA sequence: TGTGCCAGCAGCAAATCCGATCCTCGGTGCTCTGGGGCCAACGTCCTGACTTTC. This sequence encodes CASSKSDPRCSGANVLTF.

V usage is TRBV28 and J usage is TRBJ2-3, with D perhaps matching TRBD1 (6 bases). Germline CDR1 MDHEN, CDR2 SYDVKM. The CDR3 spans 13 residues. Trimming took 10 bases from V and 2 from J, leaving 13 bases between them. CDR3 in DNA: TGTGCCACCCTACAGGGCAACACAGATACGCAGTATTTT. Translated: CATLQGNTDTQYF.

The chain carries TRBV27 and TRBJ2-1, with a weak D call TRBD1 (6 bases). The V and J ends lost 6 bases and 9 bases respectively, with 24 bases between them. Looked up from germline, CDR1 is MNHEY and CDR2 is SMNVEV (reference sequence). The CDR3 is 16 amino acids. The CDR3 reads CASSRTPGHYIPEQFF. The CDR3 nucleotides read TGTGCCAGCAGCCGAACGCCGGGACATTACATTCCTGAGCAGTTCTTC.

The chain uses TRBV23-1 and TRBJ2-7, with TRBD1 as a possible D gene (6 bases). TRBV23-1 is sorted into the ORF group, with uncertain function. The CDR3 is made up of 13 amino acids. V gave up 8 bases and J gave up 2 bases, with 13 bases separating them. This chain's CDR3 is CASWGTGTYEQYF. DNA of the CDR3: TGCGCCAGCTGGGGAACAGGGACCTACGAGCAGTACTTC.

The rearrangement uses TRBV2 and TRBJ1-2; 9 bases line up with TRBD1. Germline assignment: CDR1 SNHLY and CDR2 FYNNEI. The CDR3 covers 15 residues. V lost 4 bases and J lost 4; bases outside the gene matches: 7. The CDR3 DNA is TGTGCCAGCAGTGGGGAACAGGGGGCTACCTATGGCTACACCTTC. This sequence encodes CASSGEQGATYGYTF.

The chain carries TRBV2 and TRBJ2-7, with a tentative D call TRBD2 (6 bases). The length of the CDR3 is 12 residues. V lost 8 bases to trimming and J lost 3 bases, with 11 bases between them. Germline assignment: CDR1 SNHLY and CDR2 FYNNEI. The CDR3 DNA sequence: TGTGCCAGCGCCCGGGACTTCTACGAGCAGTACTTC. Translation gives CASARDFYEQYF.

This clone was recorded once. The rearrangement joins TRBV5-4 to TRBJ2-3; D is unresolved. V was shortened by 4 bases and J by 1 base, with 13 bases between the two germline ends. Germline V lookup: CDR1 SGHNT, CDR2 YYREEE (reference sequence). The CDR3 extends over 15 amino acids. CDR3 residues: CASSADFLGTDTQYF. The CDR3, as DNA: TGTGCCAGCAGCGCTGACTTCTTAGGCACAGATACGCAGTATTTT.

V is TRBV10-3 and J is TRBJ2-7; 8 bases map to TRBD2. Germline V lookup: CDR1 ENHRY, CDR2 SYGVKD. The CDR3 sequence is 12 residues long. The V and J ends lost 9 bases and 5 bases, in that order; junction bases with no gene match: 6. CDR3 sequence (DNA): TGTGCCATTAAAGCGGGAGCGGACGAGCAGTACTTC. Amino acid sequence: CAIKAGADEQYF.

The rearrangement uses TRBV7-9 and TRBJ2-5; TRBD2 agrees at 8 bases. With 5 bases clipped from V and 4 bases from J, the junction kept 6 bases outside the gene matches. Germline V gene sequence: CDR1 SEHNR, CDR2 FQNEAQ (reference sequence). The CDR3 is 14 amino acids. The CDR3, as DNA: TGTGCCAGCAGCCCGGGACTAGTTGCAGAGACCCAGTACTTC. This translates into CASSPGLVAETQYF.

This clone was detected only a few times. This chain uses TRBV5-1 with TRBJ2-7; TRBD2 aligns across 10 bases. Trimming cost V 5 bases and J 4 bases; bases outside gene matches: 3. Per the germline V gene, CDR1 is SGHRS and CDR2 is YFSETQ. This CDR3 comprises 13 residues. CDR3 loop: CASRGTSEYEQYF. DNA of the CDR3: TGCGCCAGCAGAGGGACTAGCGAGTACGAGCAGTACTTC.

The sample holds a few counts of this clone. The V and J genes are TRBV29-1 and TRBJ1-4, with D uncertain. CDR1 is SQVTM, CDR2 ANQGSEA, per germline. This CDR3 region has 13 residues. V was clipped by 2 bases and J by 15 bases, with 19 bases between them. In DNA form, the CDR3 reads TGCAGCGTTGAAATCGCCATGGTGCGAGAGATGTTTTTT. Protein sequence: CSVEIAMVREMFF.

CDR3: CASSLTGKDTQYF. The CDR3 coding sequence is TGTGCCAGCAGCTTAACAGGGAAAGATACGCAGTATTTT. This chain links TRBV7-8 with TRBJ2-3; tentative D call: TRBD1 (6 bases). CDR1 is SGHVS, CDR2 FQNEAQ, per germline. The CDR3 runs 13 residues. Trimming removed 2 bases at V and 5 bases at J, with 8 bases between.

This chain joins TRBV5-1 and TRBJ1-2, with D maybe TRBD1 (5 bases). Trimming cost V 0 bases and J 7 bases, with 13 bases left between them. The CDR3 spans 14 residues. Germline V CDR1 and CDR2: SGHRS, YFSETQ. This CDR3 is CASSLEWGDGGYTF. The CDR3, as DNA: TGCGCCAGCAGCTTGGAATGGGGGGATGGTGGCTACACCTTC.

V is TRBV10-3 and J is TRBJ2-7; D might be TRBD2 (5 bases). V lost 10 bases to trimming and J lost 4 bases, with 11 bases between them. Germline CDR1 is ENHRY and CDR2 is SYGVKD. This CDR3 region has 11 residues. In DNA, the CDR3 is TGTGCCACTTTGGACTTGTACGAGCAGTACTTC. Translating it yields CATLDLYEQYF.

CDR3 residues: CASSLGSGAGNTIYF. Here the CDR3 DNA reads TGCGCCAGCAGCTTGGGTTCAGGGGCTGGAAACACCATATATTTT. This rearrangement joins TRBV5-1 to TRBJ1-3, with D perhaps matching TRBD1 (6 bases). V was pared by 0 bases and J by 2 bases, with 9 bases between. The CDR3 has 15 residues. Germline CDR1 reads SGHRS; CDR2 reads YFSETQ. Supplemented by reference TRBV5-1 and TRBJ1-3, the full variable domain reads KAGVTQTPRYLIKTRGQQVTLSCSPISGHRSVSWYQQTPGQGLQFLFEYFSETQRNKGNFPGRFSGRQFSNSRSEMNVSTLELGDSALYLCASSLGSGAGNTIYFGEGSWLTVV.

J is TRBJ2-1 and V is TRBV27; TRBD1 aligns across 10 bases. CDR3 size: 12 residues. The V segment lost 7 bases and the J segment 16 bases; nucleotides outside the gene matches: 10. CDR1 is MNHEY and CDR2 is SMNVEV in the germline V gene (reference sequence). CDR3 DNA sequence: TGTGCCAGCAAAACTTTGGGACAGGGGATCTTCTTC. Amino acids: CASKTLGQGIFF.

This clone was picked up a small number of times. J is TRBJ2-7 and V is TRBV6-5; 12 bases are shared with TRBD2. The CDR3 is 16 residues long. Per the germline V gene, CDR1 is MNHEY and CDR2 is SVGAGI. The V and J ends lost 0 bases and 4 bases, in that order; junction bases with no gene match: 4. For the CDR3, the DNA is TGTGCCAGCAGTTACTCAGCTCTAGCGGGAGGGTACGAGCAGTACTTC. Its translation is CASSYSALAGGYEQYF.

The V and J genes are TRBV4-3 and TRBJ2-3; maybe TRBD2 (6 bases). In germline, CDR1 is LGHNA, CDR2 YSLEER. With 3 bases removed from V and 6 bases from J, the gap between germline ends came to 37 bases. The CDR3 contains 22 residues. The CDR3 nucleotides are TGCGCCAGCAGCCAGAACAGGATCGGACCCCACGAGGCGGGGAGTGCGAGGGATACGCAGTATTTT. This sequence encodes CASSQNRIGPHEAGSARDTQYF.